These 7 T cell receptor beta chains came from one sample sequenced in a study of neoadjuvant nivolumab and ipilimumab in lung cancer. Sequencing used immunoSEQ multiplex PCR; TCRdb keeps in-frame clones, though not all of them. The table includes 25,000 to 30,000 clones, roughly 80% detected once. The sequencing here drew on peripheral blood, taken before neoadjuvant nivolumab, alone or with ipilimumab. The receptors derive from an adult with non-small cell lung cancer.

The V gene is TRBV5-1, the J gene TRBJ1-4; weak D call: TRBD1 (5 bases). The germline V gene has CDR1 SGHRS and CDR2 YFSETQ. This CDR3 comprises 15 residues. The ends were cut back, 0 bases at V and 8 bases at J, with 14 bases in the middle. This CDR3 reads CASSLAGGEREKLFF. In DNA form, the CDR3 reads TGCGCCAGCAGCTTGGCCGGGGGAGAGCGGGAAAAACTGTTTTTT.

In its sample, this clone was seen once. The chain has TRBV18 and TRBJ1-2, with 7 bases matching TRBD1. Germline CDR1 and CDR2: KGHSH and LQKENI. The CDR3 runs 16 residues. The trim removed 3 bases at V and 0 bases at J, leaving 7 bases unmatched. The CDR3 here is CASSPRGQPANYGYTF. The CDR3 region has the DNA TGTGCCAGCTCACCTCGGGGACAGCCAGCTAACTATGGCTACACCTTC.

The V and J genes are TRBV5-4 and TRBJ2-7; D is ambiguous. CDR1 and CDR2 (germline): SGHNT, YYREEE (reference sequence). This CDR3 comprises 12 residues. V was clipped by 0 bases and J by 5 bases, with 6 bases between them. CDR3 bases: TGTGCCAGCAGCTTGGCCAGGAACGAGCAGTACTTC. Encoded protein: CASSLARNEQYF.

The chain couples TRBV7-2 to TRBJ1-1; D is perhaps TRBD1 (6 bases). V was clipped by 5 bases and J by 0 bases, with 16 bases between them. From germline, CDR1 is SGHTA and CDR2 FQGNSA. The CDR3 length is 16 residues. The CDR3 is CASSPTGFGMNTEAFF. CDR3 DNA sequence: TGTGCCAGCAGCCCTACAGGGTTCGGGATGAACACTGAAGCTTTCTTT.

This clone was detected only a few times. This chain uses TRBV6-5 with TRBJ1-5; no firm D call. Germline lookup yields CDR1 MNHEY and CDR2 SVGAGI. The CDR3 is 13 residues long. V lost 6 bases, J lost 6 bases, and 12 bases lay in between. CDR3: CASSPTPAQPQHF. The CDR3 region has the DNA TGTGCCAGCAGCCCCACGCCGGCTCAGCCCCAGCATTTT.

This clone appeared a single time. The genes are TRBV28 and TRBJ1-6; D is possibly TRBD1 (6 bases). V was trimmed by 8 bases and J by 7 bases, leaving 9 bases between them. Germline V gene data show CDR1 as MDHEN and CDR2 as SYDVKM. The CDR3 runs to 12 residues. Here the CDR3 reads CASGGGNSPLHF. The CDR3 nucleotides read TGTGCCAGCGGGGGGGGCAATTCACCCCTCCACTTT.

V usage is TRBV19 and J usage is TRBJ1-6; the D gene is possibly TRBD1 (5 bases). CDR1 is LNHDA and CDR2 is SQIVND in the germline V gene (reference sequence). Trimming left V 10 bases short and J 5 bases short, with 15 bases between. The CDR3 totals 14 residues. CDR3 nucleotide sequence: TGTGCCACGCAAGCGGGGGATAATAATTCACCCCTCCACTTT. Residues: CATQAGDNNSPLHF. Full variable domain (outside the CDR3, taken from reference TRBV19 and TRBJ1-6): DGGITQSPKYLFRKEGQNVTLSCEQNLNHDAMYWYRQDPGQGLRLIYYSQIVNDFQKGDIAEGYSVSREKKESFPLTVTSAQKNPTAFYLCATQAGDNNSPLHFGNGTRLTVT.